This T cell receptor (beta chain) was obtained from a study of shared clonotypes between healthy human individuals. Under the authors' procedure: In the immunoSEQ data, sequences were junction-only and lacked quality scores, so filtering differed. Sequencing used immunoSEQ multiplex PCR; TCRdb keeps in-frame clones, though not all of them. V, J and clone size were drawn from that table, and D and trimming were deduced from the DNA. The table shows under 1,900,000 clones, with approximately 98.5% occurring only once. This CDR3 is 18 amino acids long. The V gene's germline CDR1 is SGDLS and CDR2 YYNGEE. Trimming took off 0 bases at V and 2 bases at J, with 21 bases between the two ends.

This receptor was identified in a young man in good health. J is TRBJ2-7 and V is TRBV9; a possible D gene is TRBD2 (9 bases). Input material: naive CD4+ T cells sorted from blood. As for subset: CD45RA+ positively selected. CDR3 protein: CASSVEDRALAGTYEQYF. In DNA form, the CDR3 reads TGTGCCAGCAGCGTAGAGGACAGGGCGCTAGCGGGGACCTACGAGCAGTACTTC.